This is a list of T cell receptor beta chains from one sample in a study of type 1 regulatory T cells. These TCRs' antigens remain unknown. Each CDR3 protein gets one entry after TCRdb re-called the reads with MiXCR. The sample lists 11,000 to 15,000 distinct CDR3 sequences; approximately 15% were seen once. Sequenced material: cultured T cells, either the whole culture or a sorted T cell fraction (not recorded which). Receptors were obtained from a human donor in good health. Both conserved end residues are part of each CDR3. A D gene is named only where the DNA matches it firmly. The size of a clone is reported for some rows only, either as once, few or many, or as a class for expanded clones.

TRBV25-1,TRBJ2-3,TRBD1,few,TGTGCCAGCAGTGAATACCGCGACAGGGTGGCAGATACGCAGTATTTT,CASSEYRDRVADTQYF
TRBV11-2,TRBJ2-7,TRBD2,many,TGTGCCACGAAACTAGCGGCAATCTCCTACGAGCAGTACTTC,CATKLAAISYEQYF
TRBV7-6,TRBJ2-1,.,many,TGTGCCAGCAGCTTATCAGGGGCAGGCTCCTACAATGAGCAGTTCTTC,CASSLSGAGSYNEQFF
TRBV20-1,TRBJ1-3,.,many,TGCAGTGCCGAGAGGGGGGGAGCGGGAAACACCATATATTTT,CSAERGGAGNTIYF
TRBV28,TRBJ1-1,.,few,TGTGCCAGCAGTTCCCCGCGGGGGAAGAACACTGAAGCTTTCTTT,CASSSPRGKNTEAFF
TRBV20-1,TRBJ2-1,.,many,TGCAGTGCTAGGGACGGACGGAGAGGAGTAAACAATGAGCAGTTCTTC,CSARDGRRGVNNEQFF
TRBV5-1,TRBJ1-5,.,.,TGCGCCAGCAGCTTGGGGGCCGACGGTCAGCCCCAGCATTTT,CASSLGADGQPQHF
TRBV5-1,TRBJ2-3,TRBD1,many,TGCGCCAGCAGCTTGGCAGGGGGCATAGATACGCAGTATTTT,CASSLAGGIDTQYF
TRBV10-3,TRBJ2-3,.,few,TGTGCCATCAGTGGAAGTTCAGATACGCAGTATTTT,CAISGSSDTQYF
TRBV5-1,TRBJ2-5,TRBD2,.,TGCGCCAGCAGCAGGGGGACTAGCGGGAGCGGAGAGACCCAGTACTTC,CASSRGTSGSGETQYF
TRBV6-5,TRBJ1-5,.,.,TGTGCCAGCAGTTCGGACGGCCGGAATGATCAGCCCCAGCATTTT,CASSSDGRNDQPQHF
TRBV5-1,TRBJ2-3,.,many,TGCGCCAGCAGATGGACCTCCAGCACAGATACGCTGTATTTT,CASRWTSSTDTLYF
TRBV9,TRBJ2-1,TRBD2,many,TGTGCCAGCAGCGTAGTCGCGGGAGTAGGTGAGCAGTTCTTC,CASSVVAGVGEQFF
TRBV5-5,TRBJ2-7,.,.,TGTGCCAGCAGCTTGGCCGGGACGGACGAGCAGTACTTC,CASSLAGTDEQYF
TRBV10-3,TRBJ2-5,TRBD2,many,TGTGCCATCGGATTAGCGGGACCACAAGAGACCCAGTACTTC,CAIGLAGPQETQYF
TRBV5-6,TRBJ1-2,.,.,TGTGCCAGCAGTCGCGCGGGTGGCTACACCTTC,CASSRAGGYTF
TRBV19,TRBJ2-5,.,many,TGTGCCAGTAGTAGAATAACAGGCCAAGAGACCCAGTACTTC,CASSRITGQETQYF
TRBV5-5,TRBJ2-1,.,medium-sized,TGTGCCAGCAGCTTGAAGGTGTGGGCAGGCAATGAGCAGTTCTTC,CASSLKVWAGNEQFF
TRBV4-2,TRBJ2-3,TRBD2,medium-sized,TGTGCCAGCAGCCTAAAACCGGGACTAGGTACAGATACGCAGTATTTT,CASSLKPGLGTDTQYF
TRBV20-1,TRBJ1-3,.,many,TGCAGTGCTACCCCCAGGGGACGGCCTTTCGGAAACACCATATATTTT,CSATPRGRPFGNTIYF
TRBV5-1,TRBJ2-1,.,.,TGCGCCAGCAGCTTGTTGGGGGGGCGAATAAACAATGAGCAGTTCTTC,CASSLLGGRINNEQFF
TRBV3-1,TRBJ2-6,.,many,TGTGCCAGCAGCCCACCAGGGGTCGGGGCCAACGTCCTGACTTTC,CASSPPGVGANVLTF
TRBV5-1,TRBJ1-6,.,many,TGCGCCAGCAGGTACAGGACGGATAGGCAAGAGTCACCCCTCCACTTT,CASRYRTDRQESPLHF
TRBV4-2,TRBJ2-5,TRBD2,many,TGTGCCAGCAGCCAAGCGGGACTAGACGAGCTCCAGTACTTC,CASSQAGLDELQYF
TRBV6-1,TRBJ1-5,.,.,TGTGCCAGCAGCGCACTCGGCCATCAGCCCCAGCATTTT,CASSALGHQPQHF
TRBV5-1,TRBJ2-3,.,few,TGCGCCAGCAATTGGGGGCAGGGGACAGATACGCAGTATTTT,CASNWGQGTDTQYF
TRBV20-1,TRBJ2-7,TRBD2,many,TGCAGTGCCGATCTAGCGGGGGCCCACTACGAGCAGTACTTC,CSADLAGAHYEQYF
TRBV5-4,TRBJ2-5,TRBD1,.,TGTGCCAGCAGCCTGAGGACAGGGGTGGGAGAGACCCAGTACTTC,CASSLRTGVGETQYF
TRBV7-2,TRBJ1-1,.,.,TGTGCCAGCAGCTCCTGGGGTATGGCTTTCTTT,CASSSWGMAFF
TRBV12-3/TRBV12-4,TRBJ1-1,.,many,TGTGCCAGCAGTAAAAACGGGGGGACTGAAGCTTTCTTT,CASSKNGGTEAFF
TRBV30,TRBJ2-1,.,many,TGTGCCTGGAGTTTGCTGAATGAGCAGTTCTTC,CAWSLLNEQFF
TRBV9,TRBJ2-3,.,many,TGTGCCAGCAGCTTCACAGCAGGTTCAACAGATACGCAGTATTTT,CASSFTAGSTDTQYF
TRBV4-2,TRBJ2-6,.,many,TGTGCCAGCACCCAAGGACGTCTCTCTGGGGCCAACGTCCTGACTTTC,CASTQGRLSGANVLTF
TRBV20-1,TRBJ2-5,.,.,TGCAGTGCGCTAGCGAGACAAGAGACCCAGTACTTC,CSALARQETQYF
TRBV6-1,TRBJ2-7,TRBD2,few,TGTGCCAGCAGTGTGCCGGGAGGGCCACTATACTTC,CASSVPGGPLYF
TRBV9,TRBJ2-3,.,large,TGTGCCAGCACTAATGGAGATACGCAGTATTTT,CASTNGDTQYF
TRBV5-1,TRBJ1-2,.,many,TGCGCCAGCAGCTTGGCAACAGATCCGCCTGGCTACACCTTC,CASSLATDPPGYTF
TRBV7-8,TRBJ2-1,.,many,TGTGCCAGCAGCTTAGGTGCCTTGGGCTCCTACAATGAGCAGTTCTTC,CASSLGALGSYNEQFF
TRBV6-6,TRBJ1-3,.,.,TGTGCCAGCAGTCGGGACAGAAACACCATATATTTT,CASSRDRNTIYF
TRBV5-1,TRBJ2-1,TRBD1,.,TGCGCCAGCAGCTATGGGACAGGGGGCAAGGATGAGCAGTTCTTC,CASSYGTGGKDEQFF
TRBV5-4,TRBJ2-2,TRBD2,.,TGTGCCAGCATGAGGGAAACGAGCGGGAGGTCGGACACCGGGGAGCTGTTTTTT,CASMRETSGRSDTGELFF
TRBV5-1,TRBJ2-7,TRBD1,.,TGCGCCAGCAGCTTCGCGACAGGGGGCGTTTACGAGCAGTACTTC,CASSFATGGVYEQYF
TRBV18,TRBJ2-6,TRBD2,many,TGTGCCAGCTCACCACTCAGCGGGGCCTTCCCTGGGGCCAACGTCCTGACTTTC,CASSPLSGAFPGANVLTF
TRBV19,TRBJ2-1,.,few,TGTGCCGGTAGTGCCTCAGGGAATGAGCAGTTCTTC,CAGSASGNEQFF
TRBV12-3/TRBV12-4,TRBJ2-3,.,.,TGTGCCAGCAGTTTAGTAGGGGATGCGCAGTATTTT,CASSLVGDAQYF
TRBV9,TRBJ2-1,.,few,TGTGCCAGCAGCGTGCGGGACGCCTACAATGAGCAGTTCTTC,CASSVRDAYNEQFF
TRBV14,TRBJ2-2,.,few,TGTGCCAGCAGCCAAGACAACACCGGGGAGCTGTTTTTT,CASSQDNTGELFF
TRBV5-1,TRBJ1-2,.,.,TGCGCCAGCAGCCCCGACGGAACCTATGGCTACACCTTC,CASSPDGTYGYTF
TRBV6-1,TRBJ1-6,.,many,TGTGCCAGCAGTGAACTCTTCTATTCACCCCTCCACTTT,CASSELFYSPLHF